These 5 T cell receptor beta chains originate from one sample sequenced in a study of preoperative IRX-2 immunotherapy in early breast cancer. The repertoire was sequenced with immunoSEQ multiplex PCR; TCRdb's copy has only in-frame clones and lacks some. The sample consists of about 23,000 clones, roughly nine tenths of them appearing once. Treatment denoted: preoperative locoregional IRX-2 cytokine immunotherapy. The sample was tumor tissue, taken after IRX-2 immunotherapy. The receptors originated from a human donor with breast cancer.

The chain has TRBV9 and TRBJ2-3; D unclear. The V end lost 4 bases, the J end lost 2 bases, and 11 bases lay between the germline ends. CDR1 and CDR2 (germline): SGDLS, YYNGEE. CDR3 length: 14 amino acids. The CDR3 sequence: CASSLSGPTDTQYF. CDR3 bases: TGTGCCAGCAGCCTTTCTGGGCCCACAGATACGCAGTATTTT.

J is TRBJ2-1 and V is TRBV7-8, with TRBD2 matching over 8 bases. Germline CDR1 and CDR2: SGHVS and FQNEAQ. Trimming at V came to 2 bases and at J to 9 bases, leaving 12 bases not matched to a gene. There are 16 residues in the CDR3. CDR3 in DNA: TGTGCCAGCAGCTTAAGATCTAGCGGGCCTACCTCTGAGCAGTTCTTC. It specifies CASSLRSSGPTSEQFF.

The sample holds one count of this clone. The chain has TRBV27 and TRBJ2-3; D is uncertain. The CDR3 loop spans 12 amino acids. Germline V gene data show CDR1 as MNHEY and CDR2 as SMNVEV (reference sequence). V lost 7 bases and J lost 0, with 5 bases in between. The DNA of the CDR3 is TGTGCCAGCAAACCTAGCACAGATACGCAGTATTTT. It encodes CASKPSTDTQYF.

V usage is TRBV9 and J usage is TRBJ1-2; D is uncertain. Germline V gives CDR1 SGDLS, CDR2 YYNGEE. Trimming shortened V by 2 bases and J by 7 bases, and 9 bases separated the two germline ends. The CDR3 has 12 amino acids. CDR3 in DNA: TGTGCCAGCAGCGTGTCCTCAGCTGGCTACACCTTC. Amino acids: CASSVSSAGYTF. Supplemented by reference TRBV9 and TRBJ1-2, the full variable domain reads DSGVTQTPKHLITATGQRVTLRCSPRSGDLSVYWYQQSLDQGLQFLIQYYNGEERAKGNILERFSAQQFPDLHSELNLSSLELGDSALYFCASSVSSAGYTFGSGTRLTVV.

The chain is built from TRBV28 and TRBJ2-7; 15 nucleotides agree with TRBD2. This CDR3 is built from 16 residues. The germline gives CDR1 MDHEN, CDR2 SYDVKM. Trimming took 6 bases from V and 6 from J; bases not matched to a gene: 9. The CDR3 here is CASSPSGTSGRREQYF. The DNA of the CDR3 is TGTGCCAGCAGCCCCTCCGGGACTAGCGGGAGGCGCGAGCAGTACTTC.